This TCR beta chain was captured by sequencing in a study of T-cell memory formation after mild COVID-19 (dated by TCRdb to about 2021). As for the study more broadly: Most TCR sequence clusters were specific to one of the two donors. T-cell clones expanding and contracting after mild COVID-19 in two donors were tracked by longitudinal TCRalpha and TCRbeta repertoire sequencing. Two young, previously healthy adult volunteers made up the cohort, one male and one female. General study outcomes and caveats: Only a couple of mild cases were covered by the study, and larger cohorts that include severe cases with pre-infection samples were considered necessary. Some responding clones were found in pre-infection memory, which suggests that pre-existing cross-reactive memory T cells took part in the SARS-CoV-2 response. Contracting CD4+ clones appeared mostly in the CM and EM memory subsets, whereas CD8+ clones were enriched in EMRA. The second-wave clones that peaked on day 37 were not confirmed to be SARS-CoV-2 specific. Clones that contracted from day 15 to 85 showed balanced CD4/CD8 phenotypes, whereas a second wave of clones that expanded from day 15 to 37 leaned towards CD4+.

Ficoll-Paque density gradient centrifugation was used to isolate PBMCs. Concerning this clonotype itself: The target of this receptor is not known. No base quality values were provided; no much bigger clone lies one nucleotide off.

For sequencing, an Illumina NovaSeq 6000 was employed. TCRalpha and TCRbeta cDNA libraries were constructed by 5'RACE with constant-segment primers, with sample barcodes and unique molecular identifiers being introduced. RNA was extracted from every sample with Trizol reagent. Libraries were amplified in two PCR steps, with a second sample barcode and Illumina TruSeq adapters added in the second step. Libraries were sequenced on an Illumina NovaSeq with 2 x 150 bp paired-end reads. The original methods were these. With migec v1.2.7, reads were demultiplexed and then collapsed into UMI-guided consensus sequences. Using mixcr v2.1.11, UMI consensuses were aligned to TRA and TRB V and J templates and then assembled into clonotypes. A clonotype was counted as expanded or contracted only when both edgeR and NoisET called the clonotype significant, with the noise models trained on biological replicates. edgeR calls used a false discovery rate-adjusted p below 0.01 and a log2 fold-change threshold of 1. As an exploratory analysis of dynamics, max-normalized trajectories of the 1000 most abundant clonotypes were examined with PCA combined with hierarchical clustering. Each responding clone was given a CD4 or CD8 phenotype based on the CD4+ and CD8+ repertoires, which had been sequenced separately. The public reads were quality trimmed at Q25 with fastp and then assembled into clones with MiXCR by TCRdb, keeping productive beta chains. For every CDR3 protein sequence, its rows merge into one entry that carries the most common genes and DNA. The V and J calls reflect TCRdb's pipeline rather than the authors' work. The sample records 250,000 to 400,000 distinct CDR3 sequences, over 11% of which are singletons. The ten largest clones take up roughly a fifth of the sample.

The sequence derives from a man aged 18 to 29 who had mild COVID-19 (a few samples of this study predate the infection). The sample titles of this study are shuffled in the database, so cell type and time point are left out; the donor was told from shared clones. Sequencing input: PBMCs or a T cell subset sorted from them (not recorded which).

The CDR3 loop reads CSAERQDQPQHF. The DNA is as follows: TGCAGTGCCGAACGACAGGATCAGCCCCAGCATTTT. The V gene is TRBV20-1 and the J gene is TRBJ1-5; TRBD1 is perhaps the D gene, given 6 matching bases. Trimming takes 6 bases from V and 5 bases from J, and the germline ends sit 11 bases apart. The germline V gene (reference sequence) provides CDR1 DFQATT and CDR2 SNEGSKA. Its CDR3 holds 12 amino acids, cysteine through phenylalanine. Solely the CDR3 DNA is kept, with 36 bases framed from the first base.